Reported below is one T cell receptor (beta chain). Its antigen is unidentified. Trimming left V 1 base short and J 10 bases short, with 14 bases between. Germline CDR1 and CDR2: SGHRS and YFSETQ. The CDR3 consists of 13 residues. The data were taken from a study of T cell repertoires in cytomegalovirus infection. One entry per CDR3 protein, called by TCRdb with MiXCR from the reads. The table lists 640,000 or so distinct CDR3 sequences, about 33% of them singletons. This TCR was recovered from a human donor in good health (CMV status not recorded). Some clones in this sample may be carry-over from other donors' samples. The source material was cultured PBMCs, sampled from culture after CMV antigen stimulation. This rearrangement joins TRBV5-1 to TRBJ1-2; D not resolved. CDR3 region: CASSLTPTLDYTF. As DNA, the CDR3 is TGCGCCAGCAGCTTGACGCCGACACTCGACTACACCTTC.